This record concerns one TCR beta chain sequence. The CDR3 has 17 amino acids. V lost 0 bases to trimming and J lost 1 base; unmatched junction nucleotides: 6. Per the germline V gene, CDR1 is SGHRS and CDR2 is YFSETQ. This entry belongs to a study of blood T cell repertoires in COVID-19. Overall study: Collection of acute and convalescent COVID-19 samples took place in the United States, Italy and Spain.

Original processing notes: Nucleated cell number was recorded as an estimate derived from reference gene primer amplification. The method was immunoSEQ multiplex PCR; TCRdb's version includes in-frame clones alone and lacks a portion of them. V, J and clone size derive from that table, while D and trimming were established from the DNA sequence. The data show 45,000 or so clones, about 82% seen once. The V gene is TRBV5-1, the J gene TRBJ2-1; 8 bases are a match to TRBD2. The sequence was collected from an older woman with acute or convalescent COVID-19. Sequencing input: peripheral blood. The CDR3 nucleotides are TGCGCCAGCAGCTTGGTAGTCGGGAGGGGTTCCTACAATGAGCAGTTCTTC. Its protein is CASSLVVGRGSYNEQFF.